A single sample gave rise to the 32 T cell receptor beta chains below, sequenced in a study of cytomegalovirus exposure and HLA in healthy donors. Amplification used 60 Vbeta primers and 13 Jbeta primers. Sequencing used immunoSEQ multiplex PCR; TCRdb keeps in-frame clones, though not all of them. The top ten clones hold about 4.1% of a sample with 110,000 to 150,000 clones, roughly 80% of them seen once. The material sequenced was PBMCs. These receptors all come from a woman aged 40 to 50 in good health and CMV-seropositive.

As concerns this clone: An end of the junction does not agree with germline; a read error may underlie this. J is TRBJ2-5 and V is TRBV11-2; D is perhaps TRBD1 (6 bases). Looked up from germline, CDR1 is SGHAT and CDR2 is FQNNGV. This CDR3 is 12 amino acids long. This CDR3 reads CASSLELGGCHF. Written as DNA, the CDR3 is TGTGCCAGCAGCTTAGAACTAGGGGGATGTCACTTC.

This chain uses TRBV21-1 with TRBJ2-7; TRBD1 was called by the table and not checked on the DNA. TRBV21-1 is a pseudogene segment. There are 16 residues in the CDR3. In nucleotides, the CDR3 is TGTGCCAGCAGCAAAACCCGGACAGCACTTTCCCACGAGCAGTACTTC. Translating it yields CASSKTRTALSHEQYF.

The chain couples TRBV29-1 to TRBJ2-3; D not resolved. Trimming pared 8 bases from V and 3 bases from J, leaving 9 bases between. Germline CDR1 SQVTM, CDR2 ANQGSEA. The CDR3 contains 11 residues. The DNA for the CDR3 is TGCAGCACAGACACGACAGATACGCAGTATTTT. Its protein product is CSTDTTDTQYF.

This clone has more than one count but fewer than ten. V gene TRBV7-9 combines with J gene TRBJ2-6, with 12 bases lining up with TRBD1. Germline V gene data show CDR1 as SEHNR and CDR2 as FQNEAQ (reference sequence). Losses at the gene ends were 5 bases for V and 0 bases for J; bases not matched to a gene: 5. The CDR3 consists of 18 residues. The CDR3 region is CASSLGTGGHSGANVLTF. For the CDR3, the DNA is TGTGCCAGCAGCCTAGGGACAGGGGGCCACTCTGGGGCCAACGTCCTGACTTTC.

This clone was observed a few times. The V and J genes are TRBV5-4 and TRBJ2-3; the D gene is possibly TRBD2 (5 bases). Germline V gene lookup returns CDR1 SGHNT and CDR2 YYREEE (reference sequence). CDR3 length: 10 residues. V was cut by 7 bases and J by 6 bases, with 6 bases left in between. CDR3 nucleotides: TGTGCCAGCGGGGAGGATACGCAGTATTTT. It codes for CASGEDTQYF.

This chain uses TRBV25-1 with TRBJ2-7; no reliable D call. With 6 bases removed from V and 4 bases from J, the gap between germline ends came to 16 bases. This CDR3 has 14 residues. The germline V gene has CDR1 MGHDK and CDR2 SYGVNS. The CDR3: CASSAAGMRYEQYF. The CDR3 bases are TGTGCCAGCAGCGCAGCCGGTATGCGGTACGAGCAGTACTTC.

V is TRBV27 and J is TRBJ2-7, with 15 bases matching TRBD2. Germline loops: CDR1 MNHEY, CDR2 SMNVEV (reference sequence). There are 18 residues in the CDR3. V dropped 4 bases and J dropped 3; count of bases not matched to a gene: 10. DNA of the CDR3: TGTGCCAGCAGTTCGGGACTAGCGGGGGGATCCGGTGGCTACGAGCAGTACTTC. Protein product: CASSSGLAGGSGGYEQYF.

The V gene is TRBV11-2, the J gene TRBJ2-5; TRBD1 aligns across 9 bases. The end of the DNA aligns better with TRBJ2-7, so the J call may be wrong. Germline values: CDR1 SGHAT, CDR2 FQNNGV. The CDR3 loop spans 15 amino acids. The chain's CDR3 is CASSLEGTGRHEQYF. The CDR3, as DNA: TGTGCCAGCAGCTTAGAAGGGACAGGGCGGCACGAGCAGTACTTC.

This clone has more than one count but fewer than ten. The rearrangement uses TRBV5-5 and TRBJ2-1, with a weak D call TRBD2 (6 bases). CDR1 and CDR2 from the germline V gene are SGHKS and YYEKEE (reference sequence). Trimming took 4 bases from V and 6 from J, leaving 14 bases between them. This CDR3 comprises 14 residues. CDR3 nucleotide sequence: TGTGCCAGCAGCATATCGATTAGCGGCAATGAGCAGTTCTTC. This translates into CASSISISGNEQFF. The full variable domain, rest sourced from reference TRBV5-5 and TRBJ2-1, is DAGVTQSPTHLIKTRGQQVTLRCSPISGHKSVSWYQQVLGQGPQFIFQYYEKEERGRGNFPDRFSARQFPNYSSELNVNALLLGDSALYLCASSISISGNEQFFGPGTRLTVL.

The chain has TRBV6-6 and TRBJ1-2, with 7 bases that match TRBD1. Germline CDR1 is MNHNY and CDR2 is SVGAGI (reference sequence). The CDR3 is 13 residues long. After removal of 2 bases from V and 5 bases from J, the junction contained 2 bases not matched to a gene. CDR3 sequence reads: CASSYRQGYGYTF. The CDR3 DNA follows: TGTGCCAGCAGTTACCGACAGGGATATGGCTACACCTTC.

This clone is a singleton in its sample. V usage is TRBV6-1 and J usage is TRBJ2-7; perhaps TRBD1 as D (5 bases). Germline CDR1 is MNHNS and CDR2 is SASEGT. The CDR3 is made up of 15 amino acids. V lost 2 bases, J lost 4 bases, and 15 bases lay in between. In nucleotides, the CDR3 is TGTGCCAGCAGTGAATATCGACAGTCCGGGTACGAGCAGTACTTC. It is translated as CASSEYRQSGYEQYF.

The genes are TRBV18 and TRBJ2-7; 7 nucleotides align to TRBD2. Germline lookup yields CDR1 KGHSH and CDR2 LQKENI. The length of the CDR3 is 14 residues. The V gene end was trimmed by 5 bases and the J gene end by 1 base; junction bases not matched to a gene: 5. CDR3 sequence: CASSYRDYSYEQYF. CDR3 nucleotide sequence: TGTGCCAGCTCATACCGGGACTATTCCTACGAGCAGTACTTC.

The rearrangement joins TRBV19 to TRBJ1-2, with 9 bases aligning to TRBD1. The CDR3 extends over 13 amino acids. V shed 10 bases and J 7 bases; nucleotides not matched to a gene: 10. CDR1 and CDR2 from the germline V gene are LNHDA and SQIVND (reference sequence). The CDR3: CATRPGQGTGYTF. CDR3 DNA sequence: TGTGCCACGAGACCGGGACAGGGCACTGGCTACACCTTC.

The chain recombines TRBV5-6 with TRBJ2-2; no firm D call. This CDR3 is 17 amino acids long. The germline gives CDR1 SGHDT, CDR2 YYEEEE. The V end lost 0 bases, the J end lost 0 bases, and 12 bases lay between the germline ends. The CDR3, as DNA: TGTGCCAGCAGCTTGGTCGGCAGGTCAGCGAACACCGGGGAGCTGTTTTTT. This encodes CASSLVGRSANTGELFF.

The chain recombines TRBV15 with TRBJ2-7, with D possibly matching TRBD1 (5 bases). The V end was cut by 2 bases, the J end by 5 bases, with 10 bases between. This CDR3 comprises 13 residues. Germline CDR1 and CDR2: LNHNV and YYDKDF (reference sequence). CDR3 sequence: CATSRQGRNEQYF. The CDR3, as DNA: TGTGCCACCAGCAGACAGGGTCGCAACGAGCAGTACTTC.

This sequence joins TRBV28 and TRBJ1-2; 8 nucleotides match TRBD1. V lost 6 bases to trimming and J lost 8 bases; unmatched junction nucleotides: 8. Germline-derived CDR1 and CDR2 are MDHEN and SYDVKM. The CDR3 is 13 residues long. The CDR3 DNA follows: TGTGCCAGCAGGGGAGGGACAGGCGGGGGCTACACCTTC. Its translation: CASRGGTGGGYTF.

V and J are TRBV28 and TRBJ1-2; D unclear. The V end was cut by 4 bases, the J end by 1 base, with 4 bases between. CDR3 length equals 12 residues. Germline V CDR1 and CDR2: MDHEN, SYDVKM. CDR3 in amino acids: CASSSLNYGYTF. The CDR3 coding sequence is TGTGCCAGCAGTTCCCTTAACTATGGCTACACCTTC.

The V call is TRBV28, the J call TRBJ2-2, with 8 bases that match TRBD1. There are 17 residues in the CDR3. V shed 2 bases and J 1 base; nucleotides not matched to a gene: 6. The germline V gene has CDR1 MDHEN and CDR2 SYDVKM. CDR3 loop: CASSLVSGTGNTGELFF. The CDR3 DNA sequence: TGTGCCAGCAGTTTAGTGTCCGGGACAGGGAACACCGGGGAGCTGTTTTTT.

This chain links TRBV4-3 with TRBJ2-3, with D hard to call. The V end lost 1 base, the J end lost 0 bases, and 14 bases lay between the germline ends. CDR3 length: 17 residues. The germline CDR1 and CDR2 sequences are LGHNA and YSLEER. The CDR3 sequence is CASSQGGGGGSTDTQYF. CDR3 coding DNA: TGCGCCAGCAGCCAAGGCGGTGGTGGTGGTAGCACAGATACGCAGTATTTT.

The chain uses TRBV2 and TRBJ2-1, with 8 bases fitting TRBD2. CDR1 and CDR2 (germline): SNHLY, FYNNEI. The CDR3 spans 15 residues. V gave up 2 bases and J gave up 9 bases; unmatched junction bases: 9. The CDR3 sequence is CASSELEAGAGEQFF. CDR3 sequence (DNA): TGTGCCAGCAGTGAATTGGAAGCGGGGGCGGGTGAGCAGTTCTTC.

This chain uses TRBV6-6 with TRBJ1-5; D gene ambiguous. This CDR3 is 16 amino acids long. Germline values: CDR1 MNHNY, CDR2 SVGAGI (reference sequence). The V and J ends lost 0 bases and 0 bases respectively, with 9 bases between them. CDR3 region: CASSYSPRDSNQPQHF. DNA for the CDR3: TGTGCCAGCAGTTACTCGCCACGGGATAGCAATCAGCCCCAGCATTTT.

The chain is built from TRBV27 and TRBJ2-7, with D possibly being TRBD1 (6 bases). Germline V gives CDR1 MNHEY, CDR2 SMNVEV (reference sequence). With 4 bases removed from V and 2 bases from J, the gap between germline ends came to 12 bases. The CDR3 length is 14 residues. CDR3 region: CASSSWDKTYEQYF. As DNA, the CDR3 is TGTGCCAGCAGTTCCTGGGACAAGACCTACGAGCAGTACTTC.

The CDR3 region has the DNA TGTGCCACCAGCAGAGATGCTTTGTCGGGAGAGTTCTACGAGCAGTACTTC. Amino acid sequence: CATSRDALSGEFYEQYF. The rearrangement links TRBV15 to TRBJ2-7; D is perhaps TRBD2 (6 bases). Trimming stripped 0 bases from V and 3 bases from J, with 18 bases between. CDR3 size: 17 residues. Germline CDR1 LNHNV, CDR2 YYDKDF (reference sequence).

The chain recombines TRBV9 with TRBJ1-5; D is undetermined. Trimming removed 3 bases from V and 1 base from J, with 11 bases in between. This CDR3 is 15 amino acids long. Germline V lookup: CDR1 SGDLS, CDR2 YYNGEE. DNA for the CDR3: TGTGCCAGCAGCGCCCGGGAGGGAAGCAATCAGCCCCAGCATTTT. Amino acid sequence: CASSAREGSNQPQHF.

Comment on this clone: The junction differs from germline at one of its ends, possibly a read error. The rearrangement links TRBV29-1 to TRBJ2-5; the D is unclear. The DNA end favors TRBJ2-7, so the J call may be wrong. Germline V gene lookup returns CDR1 SQVTM and CDR2 ANQGSEA. The CDR3 spans 13 residues. The CDR3 DNA sequence: TGCAGCGTCGAAGGGTGGGGCTCCTACGAGCAGTACTTC. This codes for CSVEGWGSYEQYF.

The V gene is TRBV5-6, the J gene TRBJ2-1, with D possibly TRBD1 on 6 matching bases. V gave up 3 bases and J gave up 6 bases, with 10 bases separating them. The V gene's germline CDR1 is SGHDT and CDR2 YYEEEE. The CDR3 spans 13 residues. The DNA for the CDR3 is TGTGCCAGCAGCTCGGGGACACCCAATGAGCAGTTCTTC. Translating it yields CASSSGTPNEQFF.

The V and J genes are TRBV28 and TRBJ2-3; D perhaps matches TRBD2 (5 bases). V lost 5 bases and J lost 0, with 15 bases in between. The CDR3 sequence is 16 residues long. The germline V gene has CDR1 MDHEN and CDR2 SYDVKM. CDR3 coding DNA: TGTGCCAGCAGTCCCCGGGGAGCGGCTAGCACAGATACGCAGTATTTT. This encodes CASSPRGAASTDTQYF.

V is TRBV6-6 and J is TRBJ1-1, with D tentatively TRBD1 (5 bases). Germline assignment: CDR1 MNHNY and CDR2 SVGAGI (reference sequence). Deletions cut 5 bases from V and 6 bases from J, with 16 bases between. The CDR3 covers 14 residues. CDR3 protein: CASSPAGGRAEAFF. The CDR3 DNA reads TGTGCCAGCAGTCCCGCGGGGGGTAGGGCTGAAGCTTTCTTT.

This clone appeared once. At one end, the junction sequence differs from germline, possibly due to a read error. V usage is TRBV5-4 and J usage is TRBJ2-7; 9 nucleotides match TRBD2. Germline V gene sequence: CDR1 SGHNT, CDR2 YYREEE (reference sequence). This CDR3 is built from 13 residues. The CDR3 here is CASSSSGRNERYF. The DNA for the CDR3 is TGTGCCAGCAGCTCGAGCGGGAGGAACGAGCGGTACTTC.

This clone has only one observation. Here the CDR3 reads CSVALAGGKLAGVSYEQYF. The DNA for the CDR3 is TGCAGCGTTGCTCTCGCAGGGGGTAAACTAGCGGGAGTTTCCTACGAGCAGTACTTC. The rearrangement joins TRBV29-1 to TRBJ2-5, with 11 bases identical to TRBD2. The J call may be wrong; the DNA end is better matched by TRBJ2-7. The CDR3 covers 19 residues. In germline, CDR1 is SQVTM, CDR2 ANQGSEA.

J is TRBJ2-3 and V is TRBV7-8; the match to TRBD2 covers 9 bases. There are 14 residues in the CDR3. V lost 5 bases and J lost 4; bases outside the gene matches: 4. Germline loops: CDR1 SGHVS, CDR2 FQNEAQ. For the CDR3, the DNA is TGTGCCAGCAGCAGGCTAGCGGGACCAGATACGCAGTATTTT. It yields the protein CASSRLAGPDTQYF.

This clone turned up a few times. The rearrangement links TRBV11-2 to TRBJ2-7; D perhaps matches TRBD1 (6 bases). The ends were cut back, 6 bases at V and 7 bases at J, with 19 bases in the middle. This CDR3 contains 14 residues. Germline CDR1 SGHAT, CDR2 FQNNGV. CDR3 DNA sequence: TGTGCCAGCAGTTTCTCAGGGGTCCGGGAAGAGCAGTACTTC. Translation: CASSFSGVREEQYF.